These T cell receptor beta chains were read from a single sample in a study of response to subunit inactivated influenza vaccine. TCRdb reanalysed the RT-PCR reads using MiXCR and keeps one entry per CDR3 protein. The sample consists of 650,000 or so distinct CDR3 sequences, around 15% of them appearing once. The source was PBMCs from blood, collected less than 15 days before vaccination. Receptors originate from a man aged 50-60 years who received an inactivated influenza vaccine. Both conserved end residues are part of each CDR3. D genes are given only for firm matches. Size tells how often a clone was seen (once, few, many) or the class of an expanded clone, and some rows leave it out.

v_gene,abundance,j_gene,d_gene,CDR3aa,CDR3nt
TRBV5-1,.,TRBJ2-3,TRBD2,CASSLAGGVADTQYF,TGCGCCAGCAGCTTAGCGGGAGGAGTTGCAGATACGCAGTATTTT
TRBV20-1,few,TRBJ2-7,.,CSARSDSGSVSYEQYF,TGCAGTGCTAGATCAGATAGCGGATCGGTCTCCTACGAGCAGTACTTC
TRBV7-2,few,TRBJ2-3,.,CASSLAGLRTDTQYF,TGTGCCAGCAGCTTAGCGGGACTCCGCACAGATACGCAGTATTTT
TRBV11-2,few,TRBJ2-1,TRBD2,CASSLGEGTTTGEQFF,TGTGCCAGCAGCTTGGGGGAGGGGACTACGACGGGTGAGCAGTTCTTC
TRBV7-2,.,TRBJ2-1,TRBD2,CASRSAGTSGGEPYNEQFF,TGTGCCAGCAGATCAGCCGGGACTAGCGGGGGGGAGCCCTACAATGAGCAGTTCTTC
TRBV7-2,once,TRBJ2-5,.,CASSLVSTSRAQTQYF,TGTGCCAGCAGCTTAGTTTCTACCAGCAGGGCACAGACCCAGTACTTC
TRBV20-1,.,TRBJ2-5,TRBD2,CSAPRAGGQETQYF,TGCAGTGCCCCTAGAGCGGGGGGACAAGAGACCCAGTACTTC
TRBV5-4,.,TRBJ2-5,.,CASSYAATGGTQYF,TGTGCCAGCAGCTACGCGGCTACCGGAGGGACCCAGTACTTC
TRBV12-3/TRBV12-4,.,TRBJ1-1,TRBD1,CASSRNTGGGTEAFF,TGTGCCAGCAGCCGAAATACAGGGGGCGGCACTGAAGCTTTCTTT
TRBV7-2,few,TRBJ2-2,.,CASSLRAGNTGELFF,TGTGCCAGCAGCTTAAGGGCAGGGAACACCGGGGAGCTGTTTTTT
TRBV4-1,.,TRBJ2-7,.,CASSHPVRGGKRGNNEQYF,TGCGCCAGCAGCCACCCGGTCAGGGGAGGCAAGCGGGGTAACAACGAGCAGTACTTC
TRBV3-1,many,TRBJ1-2,.,CASSQGSGSWRNYGYTF,TGTGCCAGCAGCCAAGGTTCTGGCAGTTGGAGGAACTATGGCTACACCTTC
TRBV12-3/TRBV12-4,.,TRBJ2-7,.,CASSLRLIYEQYF,TGTGCCAGCAGTTTACGGCTTATCTACGAGCAGTACTTC
TRBV20-1,.,TRBJ2-7,.,CSASHEGRPYEQYF,TGCAGTGCTAGTCATGAGGGACGCCCCTACGAGCAGTACTTC
TRBV9,.,TRBJ2-3,.,CASSVVRGAVPDTQYF,TGTGCCAGCAGCGTAGTTCGGGGGGCGGTACCAGATACGCAGTATTTT
TRBV11-2,.,TRBJ1-2,.,CASSLGIRTNYGYTF,TGTGCCAGCAGCTTAGGAATCAGAACGAACTATGGCTACACCTTC
TRBV3-1,.,TRBJ2-7,.,CASSPSGAEQYF,TGTGCCAGCAGCCCTTCAGGCGCCGAGCAGTACTTC
TRBV20-1,.,TRBJ2-7,TRBD2,CSARSPGSGSYEQYF,TGCAGTGCTAGGTCCCCTGGGAGCGGGAGCTACGAGCAGTACTTC
TRBV19,few,TRBJ1-1,.,CASSIAGMTEAFF,TGTGCCAGTAGTATAGCCGGTATGACTGAAGCTTTCTTT
TRBV21-1,once,TRBJ2-7,.,CASDNRDRDSYEQYF,TGTGCCAGCGACAACCGGGACCGGGACTCCTACGAGCAGTACTTC
TRBV7-2,.,TRBJ1-4,TRBD1,CASRTGGTTNEKLFF,TGTGCCAGCAGAACAGGGGGTACAACTAATGAAAAACTGTTTTTT
TRBV6-2/TRBV6-3,many,TRBJ2-7,.,CASSYKVRPISYEQYF,TGTGCCAGCAGTTACAAAGTCCGTCCTATTTCCTACGAGCAGTACTTC
TRBV12-3/TRBV12-4,few,TRBJ1-1,.,CASSLKGWGQNTEAFF,TGTGCCAGCAGTTTGAAAGGGTGGGGCCAGAACACTGAAGCTTTCTTT
TRBV2,few,TRBJ2-1,.,CASSEVVYNYNEQFF,TGTGCCAGCAGTGAAGTTGTATATAACTACAATGAGCAGTTCTTC
TRBV6-1,few,TRBJ1-1,.,CASSPDSSVEAFF,TGTGCCAGCAGTCCGGACAGTTCGGTTGAAGCTTTCTTT
TRBV29-1,few,TRBJ2-7,.,CSVGRGSYEQYF,TGCAGCGTAGGCCGGGGATCCTACGAGCAGTACTTC
TRBV30,few,TRBJ2-7,.,CAWSVDIRGEQYF,TGTGCCTGGAGTGTGGACATCCGAGGGGAGCAGTACTTC
TRBV5-1,few,TRBJ2-5,.,CASSLMGVQETQYF,TGCGCCAGCAGCTTGATGGGGGTTCAAGAGACCCAGTACTTC
TRBV20-1,few,TRBJ1-1,.,CSARPSTQGSMNTEAFF,TGCAGTGCTAGACCTTCAACACAGGGTTCGATGAACACTGAAGCTTTCTTT
TRBV9,.,TRBJ2-2,.,CASSGGQGGELFF,TGTGCCAGCAGCGGGGGGCAGGGCGGGGAGCTGTTTTTT
TRBV7-6,many,TRBJ2-7,.,CASSLASSYEQYF,TGTGCCAGCAGTTTAGCTTCCTCCTACGAGCAGTACTTC
TRBV29-1,few,TRBJ2-3,.,CSGSSSFTDTQYF,TGCAGCGGGAGCAGCAGTTTCACAGATACGCAGTATTTT
TRBV4-3,.,TRBJ2-5,TRBD2,CASSQDRVGLGETQYF,TGCGCCAGCAGCCAAGACCGGGTGGGACTAGGGGAGACCCAGTACTTC